This T cell receptor beta chain was found in a study of OX40 agonist ivuxolimab in advanced cancers. Study-level information: The patients got ivuxolimab, which is an agonistic anti-OX40 (CD134) antibody. General study findings and limits: Dosing at 0.1 to 3.0 mg/kg was accompanied by clonal expansion of CD4+ and CD8+ blood T cells by week 6.

Here immunoSEQ multiplex PCR was the method, and the copy in TCRdb shows in-frame clones only, minus some. The sample consists of about 64,000 clones, roughly 90% of them appearing once. As for this clone: No antigen is known for it.

CDR1 is MNHNS and CDR2 is SASEGT in the germline V gene. V dropped 6 bases and J dropped 5 bases, with 11 bases sitting between them. The CDR3 totals 13 residues. The chain combines TRBV6-1 with TRBJ1-5, with D perhaps matching TRBD1 (6 bases). The TCR was taken from an adult with an advanced solid tumor such as melanoma, head and neck, liver or kidney cancer. The specimen was CD4+ or CD8+ T cells sorted from blood, collected in a trial of the OX40 agonist ivuxolimab. The CDR3 coding sequence is TGTGCCAGCAGGGCAGGGGCCGATCAGCCCCAGCATTTT. Protein product: CASRAGADQPQHF.